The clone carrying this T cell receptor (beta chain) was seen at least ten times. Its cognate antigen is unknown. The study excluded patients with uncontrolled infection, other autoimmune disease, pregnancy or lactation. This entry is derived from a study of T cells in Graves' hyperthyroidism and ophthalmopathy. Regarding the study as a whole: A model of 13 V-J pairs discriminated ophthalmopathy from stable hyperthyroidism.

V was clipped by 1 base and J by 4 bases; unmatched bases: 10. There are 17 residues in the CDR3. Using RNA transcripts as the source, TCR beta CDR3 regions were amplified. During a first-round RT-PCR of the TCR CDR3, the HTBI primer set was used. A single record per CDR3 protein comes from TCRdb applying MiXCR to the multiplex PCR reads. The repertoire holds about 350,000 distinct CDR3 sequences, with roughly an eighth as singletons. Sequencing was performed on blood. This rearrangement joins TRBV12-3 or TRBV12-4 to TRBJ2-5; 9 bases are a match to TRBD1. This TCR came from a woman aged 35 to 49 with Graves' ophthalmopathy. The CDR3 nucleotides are TGTGCCAGCAGTTTAGTACTATTGGACAGGGGCGGAGAGACCCAGTACTTC. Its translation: CASSLVLLDRGGETQYF.